The rows below give T cell receptor beta chains drawn from one sample of a study of vaccination and CD4 T cells after COVID-19. Their specific antigens are unknown. MiXCR was run by TCRdb on the PCR reads, yielding one entry per CDR3 protein. The data hold approximately 9,000 distinct CDR3 sequences, with 66% observed a single time. Material for sequencing was CD4+ T cells from blood, cultured in vitro. The receptors stem from a human donor who had recovered from COVID-19. Each CDR3 is given with its conserved first and last residue. The order of the fields is CDR3 protein, V gene, J gene.

CATQQGGKNIQYF	TRBV5-4	TRBJ2-4
CATPGQSIRGYTF	TRBV6-1	TRBJ1-2
CASSFSGPGSGNTIYF	TRBV5-1	TRBJ1-3
CASSSTGQGGETQYF	TRBV5-6	TRBJ2-5
CASSSSGQVTYSNQPQHF	TRBV27	TRBJ1-5
CASSLEGPGNEAFF	TRBV5-1	TRBJ1-1
CSARGGSNQPQHF	TRBV20-1	TRBJ1-5
CASSESRDRDTRVSNQPQHF	TRBV10-2	TRBJ1-5
CAITDRAGNSPLHF	TRBV10-3	TRBJ1-6
CASSLGRLGVRKDTEAFF	TRBV7-9	TRBJ1-1
CASSQSDRGVPPGGYTF	TRBV23-1	TRBJ1-2
CSAHTREGWDYNEQFF	TRBV20-1	TRBJ2-1
CASSKDRKVPGGALSPLHF	TRBV21-1	TRBJ1-6
CASSYNPTTGGSYTF	TRBV6-5	TRBJ1-2
CASSLNAGGAGGYTF	TRBV7-3	TRBJ1-2
CASSGPFLGQPQHF	TRBV6-1	TRBJ1-5
CSARDQSRGTGNTIYF	TRBV20-1	TRBJ1-3
CASTNGGGGSKETQYF	TRBV6-1	TRBJ2-5
CASSEHANQPQHF	TRBV6-1	TRBJ1-5
CSGMDRTLNTEAFF	TRBV29-1	TRBJ1-1
CASSLWKGQFVYQPRHF	TRBV28	TRBJ1-5
CASSGTPTSQGTQYF	TRBV2	TRBJ2-3
CASTFKGQPYNSPLHF	TRBV19	TRBJ1-6
CASSVSLPGQGMFGYEQYF	TRBV9	TRBJ2-7
CASSRTLPKETQYF	TRBV6-1	TRBJ2-5
CSATDSNQPQHF	TRBV20-1	TRBJ1-5
CASSPPGGGGTIYF	TRBV18	TRBJ1-3
CAIRETGSVFNYGYTF	TRBV10-3	TRBJ1-2
CASSAQGRLNSPLHF	TRBV7-3	TRBJ1-6
CASSLAGSSRLRSPLHF	TRBV12-3/TRBV12-4	TRBJ1-6
CASSLGSGSTEAFF	TRBV11-3	TRBJ1-1
CASSPRTGTVKNEQFF	TRBV18	TRBJ2-1
CAWSPRPRAKNTEAFF	TRBV30	TRBJ1-1
CASIPRAYLGRGYTF	TRBV6-1	TRBJ1-2
CASSFSETWGEKLFF	TRBV7-3	TRBJ1-4
CAARHGKASYTF	TRBV6-2/TRBV6-3	TRBJ1-2
CASNEVGYTF	TRBV2	TRBJ1-2
CASSGRTTDTQYF	TRBV10-2	TRBJ2-3
CASIPSATDNSPLHF	TRBV28	TRBJ1-6
CASSTSGTAGNTIYF	TRBV19	TRBJ1-3
CASRPQPGGRDEAFF	TRBV6-1	TRBJ1-1
CASSLDTFALTF	TRBV7-3	TRBJ2-6
CSASDRVGTRADTQYF	TRBV20-1	TRBJ2-3
CAWATELTEAFF	TRBV30	TRBJ1-1
CASSTPTRSTDTQYF	TRBV21-1	TRBJ2-3
CASSLAAASNYGYTF	TRBV5-5	TRBJ1-2
CASSPRGQGLGHQPQHF	TRBV6-1	TRBJ1-5
CASSSGTAGYEQYF	TRBV18	TRBJ2-7
CASSFSGGRGTQYF	TRBV6-2/TRBV6-3	TRBJ2-5
CASSQLGKSGVYSNQPQHF	TRBV23-1	TRBJ1-5
CASSPMGGDSYGYTF	TRBV5-1	TRBJ1-2
CASSEWVAGGGEQFF	TRBV2	TRBJ2-1
CASSYSGVGNSPLHF	TRBV6-5	TRBJ1-6
CASSRLAGAQADTQYF	TRBV6-2/TRBV6-3	TRBJ2-3